The clone carrying this TCR beta chain was seen once. The data are from a study of blood T cell repertoires in COVID-19. Turning to the study itself: The origin of the acute and convalescent COVID-19 samples was the United States, Italy and Spain. The analysed material was cDNA or gDNA that came from T cells, B-cell-depleted T cells, or PBMCs.

The authors' processing: The authors estimated nucleated cell counts from reference gene primer amplification. TCRdb's table, derived via immunoSEQ multiplex PCR, lists solely in-frame clones and lacks some. The V and J calls and clone size are taken from that table; D and trimming were inferred from the DNA. The sample contains hundreds of thousands of clones, around 90% of which appear only once. Trimming took 4 bases from V and 7 from J, leaving 15 bases between them. Germline V gene sequence: CDR1 SGHNT, CDR2 YYREEE (reference sequence). The CDR3 covers 14 residues. The chain uses TRBV5-4 and TRBJ2-1; D is perhaps TRBD2 (6 bases). The source is a man in his fifties or sixties who had recovered from COVID-19. Sequencing was performed on peripheral blood. For the CDR3, the DNA is TGTGCCAGCAGCCCGAGTTGGGGGGTAAATGAGCAGTTCTTC. Amino acid sequence: CASSPSWGVNEQFF.